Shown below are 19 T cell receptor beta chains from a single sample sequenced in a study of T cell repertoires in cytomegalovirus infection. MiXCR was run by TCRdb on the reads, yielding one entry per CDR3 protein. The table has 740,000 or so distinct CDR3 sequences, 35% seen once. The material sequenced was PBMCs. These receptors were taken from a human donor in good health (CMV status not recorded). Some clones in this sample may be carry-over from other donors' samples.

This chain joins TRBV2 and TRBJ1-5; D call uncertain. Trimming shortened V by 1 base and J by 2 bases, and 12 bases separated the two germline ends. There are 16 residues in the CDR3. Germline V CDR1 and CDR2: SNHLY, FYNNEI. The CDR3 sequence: CASSEEASQGNQPQHF. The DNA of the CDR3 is TGTGCCAGCAGTGAAGAGGCGAGCCAGGGCAATCAGCCCCAGCATTTT. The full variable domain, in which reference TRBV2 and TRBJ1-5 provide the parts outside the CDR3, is EPEVTQTPSHQVTQMGQEVILRCVPISNHLYFYWYRQILGQKVEFLVSFYNNEISEKSEIFDDQFSVERPDGSNFTLKIRSTKLEDSAMYFCASSEEASQGNQPQHFGDGTRLSIL.

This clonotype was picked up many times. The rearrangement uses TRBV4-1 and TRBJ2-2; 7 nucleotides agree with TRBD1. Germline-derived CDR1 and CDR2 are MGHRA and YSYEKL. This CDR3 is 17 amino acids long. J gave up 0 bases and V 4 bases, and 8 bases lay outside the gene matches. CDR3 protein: CASSRAEQGTNTGELFF. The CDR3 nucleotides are TGCGCCAGCAGCCGGGCGGAACAGGGGACGAACACCGGGGAGCTGTTTTTT.

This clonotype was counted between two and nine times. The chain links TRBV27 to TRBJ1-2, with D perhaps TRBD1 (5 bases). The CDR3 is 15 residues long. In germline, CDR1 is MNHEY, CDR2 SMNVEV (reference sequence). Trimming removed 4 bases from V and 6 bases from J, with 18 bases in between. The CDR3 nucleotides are TGTGCCAGCAGTTCAACGGGACGGTTGACGGATGGCTACACCTTC. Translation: CASSSTGRLTDGYTF.

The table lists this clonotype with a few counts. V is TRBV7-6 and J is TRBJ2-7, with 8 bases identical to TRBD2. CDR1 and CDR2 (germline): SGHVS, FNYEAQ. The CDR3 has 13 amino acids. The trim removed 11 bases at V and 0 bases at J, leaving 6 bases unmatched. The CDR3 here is CASGGVSSYEQYF. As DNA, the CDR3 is TGTGCCTCGGGAGGGGTCAGCTCCTACGAGCAGTACTTC.

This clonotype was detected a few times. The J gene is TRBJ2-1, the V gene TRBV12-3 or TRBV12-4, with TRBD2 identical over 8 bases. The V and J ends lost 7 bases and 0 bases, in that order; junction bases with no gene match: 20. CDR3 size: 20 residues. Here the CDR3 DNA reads TGTGCCAGCACCTCCGGGGGGGATTTTAGCGTTACGAGCTCCTACAATGAGCAGTTCTTC. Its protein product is CASTSGGDFSVTSSYNEQFF.

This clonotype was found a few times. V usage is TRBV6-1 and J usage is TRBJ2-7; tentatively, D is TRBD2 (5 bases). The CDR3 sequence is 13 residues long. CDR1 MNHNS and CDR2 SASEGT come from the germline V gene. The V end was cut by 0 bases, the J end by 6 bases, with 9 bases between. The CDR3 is CASSEAARGEQYF. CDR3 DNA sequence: TGTGCCAGCAGTGAAGCTGCCCGGGGCGAGCAGTACTTC.

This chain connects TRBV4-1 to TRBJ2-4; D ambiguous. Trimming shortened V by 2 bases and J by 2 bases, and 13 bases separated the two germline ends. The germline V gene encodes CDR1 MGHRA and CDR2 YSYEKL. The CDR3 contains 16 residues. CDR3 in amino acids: CASSQPLLGTKNIQYF. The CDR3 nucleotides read TGCGCCAGCAGCCAACCCCTCCTGGGAACCAAAAACATTCAGTACTTC.

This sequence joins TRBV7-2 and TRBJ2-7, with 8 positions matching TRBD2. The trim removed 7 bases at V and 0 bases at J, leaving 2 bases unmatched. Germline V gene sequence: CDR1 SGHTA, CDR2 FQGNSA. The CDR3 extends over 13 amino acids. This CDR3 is CASKGTSSYEQYF. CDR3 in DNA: TGTGCCAGCAAGGGGACTAGCTCCTACGAGCAGTACTTC.

The CDR3 loop is CALSPGETYEQYF. The CDR3 region has the DNA TGTGCCCTCTCCCCCGGGGAGACCTACGAGCAGTACTTC. The rearrangement uses TRBV10-3 and TRBJ2-7, with D perhaps TRBD2 (5 bases). Trimming removed 11 bases from V and 2 bases from J, with 16 bases in between. Per germline, CDR1 ENHRY and CDR2 SYGVKD. The CDR3 totals 13 residues.

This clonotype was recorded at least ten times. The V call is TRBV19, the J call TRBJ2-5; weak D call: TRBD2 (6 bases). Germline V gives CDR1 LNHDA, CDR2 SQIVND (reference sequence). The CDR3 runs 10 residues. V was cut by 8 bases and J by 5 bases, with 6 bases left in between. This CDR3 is CASGGETQYF. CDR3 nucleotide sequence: TGTGCCAGTGGGGGGGAGACCCAGTACTTC. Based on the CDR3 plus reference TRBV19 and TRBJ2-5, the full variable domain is DGGITQSPKYLFRKEGQNVTLSCEQNLNHDAMYWYRQDPGQGLRLIYYSQIVNDFQKGDIAEGYSVSREKKESFPLTVTSAQKNPTAFYLCASGGETQYFGPGTRLLVL.

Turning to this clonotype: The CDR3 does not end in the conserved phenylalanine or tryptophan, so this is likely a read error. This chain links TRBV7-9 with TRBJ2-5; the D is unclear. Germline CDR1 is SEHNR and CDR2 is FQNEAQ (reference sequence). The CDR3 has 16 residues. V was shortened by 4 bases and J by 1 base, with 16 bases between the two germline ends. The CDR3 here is CASSSPPFPSQETQYL. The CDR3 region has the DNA TGTGCCAGCAGCTCCCCCCCCTTTCCGTCCCAAGAGACCCAGTACTTA.

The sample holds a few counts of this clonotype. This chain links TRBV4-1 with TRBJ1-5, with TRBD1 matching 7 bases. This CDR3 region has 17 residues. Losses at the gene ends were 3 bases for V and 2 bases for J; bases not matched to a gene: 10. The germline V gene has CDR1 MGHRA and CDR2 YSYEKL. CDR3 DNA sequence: TGCGCCAGCAGCCAGGATACAAGTCAGGGGGGCAATCAGCCCCAGCATTTT. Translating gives CASSQDTSQGGNQPQHF.

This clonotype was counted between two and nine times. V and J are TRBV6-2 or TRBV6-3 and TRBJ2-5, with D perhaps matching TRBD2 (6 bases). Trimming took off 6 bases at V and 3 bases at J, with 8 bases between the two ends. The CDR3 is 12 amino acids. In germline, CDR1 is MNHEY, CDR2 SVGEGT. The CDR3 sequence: CASRGLEETQYF. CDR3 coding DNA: TGTGCCAGCAGGGGACTGGAAGAGACCCAGTACTTC.

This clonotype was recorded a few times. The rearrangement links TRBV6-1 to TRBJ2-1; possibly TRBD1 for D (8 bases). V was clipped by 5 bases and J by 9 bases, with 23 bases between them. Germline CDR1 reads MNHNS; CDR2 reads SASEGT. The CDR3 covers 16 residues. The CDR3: CASSIPRQGRVSEQFF. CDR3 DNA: TGTGCCAGCAGTATCCCCCGACAGGGGAGGGTAAGTGAGCAGTTCTTC.

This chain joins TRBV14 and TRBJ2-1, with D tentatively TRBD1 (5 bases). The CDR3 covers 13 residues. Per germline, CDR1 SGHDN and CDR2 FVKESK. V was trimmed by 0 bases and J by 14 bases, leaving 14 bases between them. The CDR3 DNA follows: TGTGCCAGCAGCCAAGATATGGGGCGTGGAAAGTTCTTC. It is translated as CASSQDMGRGKFF.

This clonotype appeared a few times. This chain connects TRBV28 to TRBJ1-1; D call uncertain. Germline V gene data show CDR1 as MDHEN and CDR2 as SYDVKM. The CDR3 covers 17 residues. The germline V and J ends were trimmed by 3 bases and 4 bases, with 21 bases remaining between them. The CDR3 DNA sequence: TGTGCCAGCAGTTTGCCAGGCAAAATACTACGGAGCACTGAAGCTTTCTTT. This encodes CASSLPGKILRSTEAFF. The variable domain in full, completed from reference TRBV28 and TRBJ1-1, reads DVKVTQSSRYLVKRTGEKVFLECVQDMDHENMFWYRQDPGLGLRLIYFSYDVKMKEKGDIPEGYSVSREKKERFSLILESASTNQTSMYLCASSLPGKILRSTEAFFGQGTRLTVV.

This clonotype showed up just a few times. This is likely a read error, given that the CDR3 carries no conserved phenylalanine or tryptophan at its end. CDR3 loop: CASSLGTLPTQPQHC. The CDR3 DNA reads TGTGCCAGCAGCCTGGGGACACTCCCGACGCAGCCCCAGCATTGT. The chain carries TRBV7-6 and TRBJ1-5, with D perhaps TRBD1 (6 bases). From germline, CDR1 is SGHVS and CDR2 FNYEAQ. CDR3 size: 15 residues. Trimming took off 5 bases at V and 7 bases at J, with 18 bases between the two ends.

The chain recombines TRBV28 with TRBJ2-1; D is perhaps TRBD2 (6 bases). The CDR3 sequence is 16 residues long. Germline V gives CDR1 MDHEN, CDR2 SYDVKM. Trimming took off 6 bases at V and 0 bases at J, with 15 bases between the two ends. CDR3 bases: TGTGCCAGCAGCCATCCCCTGACTAGCTCCTACAATGAGCAGTTCTTC. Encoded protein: CASSHPLTSSYNEQFF.

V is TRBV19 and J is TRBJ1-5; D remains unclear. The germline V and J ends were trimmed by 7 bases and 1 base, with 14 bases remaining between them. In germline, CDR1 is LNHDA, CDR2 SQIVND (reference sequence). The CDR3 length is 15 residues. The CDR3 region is CASTLFGLSNQPQHF. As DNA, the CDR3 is TGTGCCAGTACCCTATTCGGCCTGAGCAATCAGCCCCAGCATTTT.